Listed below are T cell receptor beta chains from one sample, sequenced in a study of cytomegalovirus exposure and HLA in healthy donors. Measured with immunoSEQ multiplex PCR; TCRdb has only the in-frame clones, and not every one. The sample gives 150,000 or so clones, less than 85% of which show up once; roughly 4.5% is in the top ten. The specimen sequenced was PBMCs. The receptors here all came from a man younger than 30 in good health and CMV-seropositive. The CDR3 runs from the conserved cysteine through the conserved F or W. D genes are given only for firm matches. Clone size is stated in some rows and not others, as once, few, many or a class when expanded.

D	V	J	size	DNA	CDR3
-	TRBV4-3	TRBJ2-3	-	TGCGCCAGCAGCCAAGACTACAGGGGGGGAGATACGCAGTATTTT	CASSQDYRGGDTQYF
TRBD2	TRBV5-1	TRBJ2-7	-	TGCGCCAGCAGCTTGGTCCTAGCGGGAGACTACGAGCAGTACTTC	CASSLVLAGDYEQYF
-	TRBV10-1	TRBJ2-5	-	TGCGCCAGCAGTGTTACAGGGTCCCCACAAGAGACCCAGTACTTC	CASSVTGSPQETQYF
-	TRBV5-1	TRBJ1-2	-	TGCGCCAGCAGCTTGGAGGGGGACTACACCTTC	CASSLEGDYTF
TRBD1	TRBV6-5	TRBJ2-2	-	TGTGCCAGCAGCCCCGGGACAGGGGACGGGGAGCTGTTTTTT	CASSPGTGDGELFF
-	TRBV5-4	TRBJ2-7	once	TGTGCCAGCAGCCTATTAGAAGAGCAGTACTTC	CASSLLEEQYF
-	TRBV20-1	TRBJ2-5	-	TGCGGCCACAGGGTCCAAGAGACCCAGTACTTC	CGHRVQETQYF
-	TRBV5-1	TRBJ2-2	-	TGCGCCAGCAGTCGGACAGCGAACACCGGGGAGCTGTTTTTT	CASSRTANTGELFF
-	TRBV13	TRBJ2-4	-	TGTGCCAGCAGCTTAGCGGGAGCGGGAAACATTCAGTACTTC	CASSLAGAGNIQYF
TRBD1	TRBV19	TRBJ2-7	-	TGTGCCAGTAGCCCACGACAGGGAATAGGCTACGAGCAGTACTTC	CASSPRQGIGYEQYF
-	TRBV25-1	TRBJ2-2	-	TGTGCCAGCAGTGGGCGGATGAACACCGGGGAGCTGTTTTTT	CASSGRMNTGELFF
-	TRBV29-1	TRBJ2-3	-	TGCAGCGTTCGGTGGGGGGGCACAGATACGCAGTATTTT	CSVRWGGTDTQYF
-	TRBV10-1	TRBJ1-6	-	TGCGCCAGCAGTACAGATAATTCACCCCTCCACTTT	CASSTDNSPLHF
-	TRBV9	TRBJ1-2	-	TGTGCCAGCAGCCTTACTAACTATGGCTACACCTTC	CASSLTNYGYTF
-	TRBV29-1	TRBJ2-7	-	TGCAGCGTGGGAATGAGCGGAGGAAGCTACGAGCAGTACTTC	CSVGMSGGSYEQYF
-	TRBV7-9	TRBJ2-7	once	TGTGCCAGCAGCTTCCGAGGGACCTACGAGCAGTACTTC	CASSFRGTYEQYF
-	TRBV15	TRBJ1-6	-	TGTGCCACCAGCAGAGTACAATCAAGCTCCTATAATTCACCCCTCCACTTT	CATSRVQSSSYNSPLHF
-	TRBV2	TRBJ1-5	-	TGTGCCAGTGACCCAGGGTCGTCGCAGCCCCAGCATTTT	CASDPGSSQPQHF
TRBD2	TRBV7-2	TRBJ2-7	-	TGTGCCAGCCGGACTAGCGGGGGAACCTACGAGCAGTACTTC	CASRTSGGTYEQYF
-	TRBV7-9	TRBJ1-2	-	TGTGCCAGCAGCTTAGGGACTGACGGCTATGGCTACACCTTC	CASSLGTDGYGYTF
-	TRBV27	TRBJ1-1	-	TGTGCCAGCAGTTTTTCAGGGGACACTGAAGCTTTCTTT	CASSFSGDTEAFF
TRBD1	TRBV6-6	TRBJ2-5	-	TGTGCCAGCAACCCGAACGGACAGGGGACACAAGAGACCCAGTACTTC	CASNPNGQGTQETQYF
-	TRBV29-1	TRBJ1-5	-	TGCAGCGTTAGGGAGGGGGGGCAGCCCCAGCATTTT	CSVREGGQPQHF
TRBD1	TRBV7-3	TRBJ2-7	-	TGTGCCAGCAGCTTACGAGACAGGGTAGGGGAGCAGTACTTC	CASSLRDRVGEQYF
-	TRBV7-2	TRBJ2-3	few	TGTGCCAGCAGCTTCCTCCAGGCGCAGTATTTT	CASSFLQAQYF
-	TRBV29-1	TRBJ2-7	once	TGCAGCGTTGAGAGAGAAGGGGGCGGGGCCCTAACCTACGAGCAGTACTTC	CSVEREGGGALTYEQYF
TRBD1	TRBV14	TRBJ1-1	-	TGTGCCAGCAGCGACAACAGGGGGCGTTGGACTGAAGCTTTCTTT	CASSDNRGRWTEAFF
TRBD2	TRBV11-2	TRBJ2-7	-	TGTGCCAGCAGCTTAGTCGCTAGCGGGAGGCAAAACGAGCAGTACTTC	CASSLVASGRQNEQYF
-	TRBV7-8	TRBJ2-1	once	TGTGCCAGCAGCCGGGGGGCTAGCGTTAACAATGAGCAGTTCTTC	CASSRGASVNNEQFF
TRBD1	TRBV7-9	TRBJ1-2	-	TGTGCCAGCAGCTCCGGACAGGGGTATGGCTACACCTTC	CASSSGQGYGYTF
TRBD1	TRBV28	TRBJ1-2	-	TGTGCCAGCAGTTTCCCTCCTCCCCAGGGGGACTATGGCTACACCTTC	CASSFPPPQGDYGYTF
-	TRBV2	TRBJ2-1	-	TGTGCCAGCAGTGCAAACTCTGACAATGAGCAGTTCTTC	CASSANSDNEQFF
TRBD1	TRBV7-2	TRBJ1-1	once	TGTGCCAGCAGCCTACCCGGGGGTTTTACCGGGACAGGCAGAGTTGAAGCTTTCTTT	CASSLPGGFTGTGRVEAFF
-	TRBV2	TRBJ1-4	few	TGTGCCAGCCTCATTGAGGGCAGAGAACTGTTTTTT	CASLIEGRELFF
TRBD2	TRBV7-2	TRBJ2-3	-	TGTGCCAGCAGCCCTGCTGCGGGGGGTACTAGCACAGATACGCAGTATTTT	CASSPAAGGTSTDTQYF
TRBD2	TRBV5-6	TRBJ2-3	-	TGTGCCAGCAGCCTGAGCGGGAGGAAAACAGATACGCAGTATTTT	CASSLSGRKTDTQYF
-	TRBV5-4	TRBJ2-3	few	TGTGCCAGCAGCTTGATCCTAGATACGCAGTATTTT	CASSLILDTQYF
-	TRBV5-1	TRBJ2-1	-	TGCGCCAGCAGCTTGTTCCCATCCGGGACAATAACCCGCTCCTACAATGAGCAGTTCTTC	CASSLFPSGTITRSYNEQFF
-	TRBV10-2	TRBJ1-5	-	TGCGCCAGCAGGACAGTTAGCAATCAGCCCCAGCATTTT	CASRTVSNQPQHF
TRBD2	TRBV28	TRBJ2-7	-	TGTGCCAGCAGTTCCGTGGGACTAGCGGTCTACGAGCAGTACTTC	CASSSVGLAVYEQYF
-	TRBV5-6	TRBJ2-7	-	TGTGCCAGCAGCCCGGGCGGGGACTCCTACGAGCAGTACTTC	CASSPGGDSYEQYF
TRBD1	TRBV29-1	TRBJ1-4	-	TGCAGCGTCGGGACAGGGAGCGCAACTAATGAAAAACTGTTTTTT	CSVGTGSATNEKLFF
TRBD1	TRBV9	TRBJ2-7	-	TGTGCCAGCAGTCTCGGACAGGGAAGATCCTACGAGCAGTACTTC	CASSLGQGRSYEQYF
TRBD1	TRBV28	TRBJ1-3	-	TGTGCCAGCAGTCCTGGACAGGCTGGAAACACCATATATTTT	CASSPGQAGNTIYF
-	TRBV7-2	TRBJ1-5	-	TGTGCCAGCAGCTTAAGGCGTGAGGGGGGGCAGCCCCAGCATTTT	CASSLRREGGQPQHF
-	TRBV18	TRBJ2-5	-	TGTGCCAGCTCACCACTCGCGGAAGAGACCCAGTACTTC	CASSPLAEETQYF
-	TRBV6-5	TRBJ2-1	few	TGTGCCAGCGTTGGGTCCGGAGGGCCTTACAATGAGCAGTTCTTC	CASVGSGGPYNEQFF
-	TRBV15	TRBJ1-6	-	TGTGCCACCACCCGTACGGGATCCGATTCACCCCTCCACTTT	CATTRTGSDSPLHF
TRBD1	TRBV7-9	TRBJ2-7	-	TGTGCCAGCAGCCCACAGGACAGGGGTTACGAGCAGTACTTC	CASSPQDRGYEQYF
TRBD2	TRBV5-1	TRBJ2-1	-	TGCGCCAGCTCTACCGGGACTAGCGGGACGAATGAGCAGTTCTTC	CASSTGTSGTNEQFF
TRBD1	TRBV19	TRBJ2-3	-	TGTGCCAGTGCGCTGACAGGGGGCCCCACAGATACGCAGTATTTT	CASALTGGPTDTQYF
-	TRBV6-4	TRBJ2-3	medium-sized	TGTGCCAGCAGTGACTCGAGTGGAGGCACAGATACGCAGTATTTT	CASSDSSGGTDTQYF
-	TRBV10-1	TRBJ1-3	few	TGCGCCAGCAGAAGATCACACACACCCTCTGGAAACACCATATATTTT	CASRRSHTPSGNTIYF
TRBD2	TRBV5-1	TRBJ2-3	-	TGCGCCAGCAGCTTGGCGGGACTACTCACAGATACGCAGTATTTT	CASSLAGLLTDTQYF
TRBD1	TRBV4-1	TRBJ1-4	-	TGCGCCAGCAGCCACTACGGGACAGGGTATGAAAAACTGTTTTTT	CASSHYGTGYEKLFF
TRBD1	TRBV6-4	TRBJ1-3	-	TGTGCCAGCAGTGACAGAGGACAGGCGGTCTCTGGAAACACCATATATTTT	CASSDRGQAVSGNTIYF
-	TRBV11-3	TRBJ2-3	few	TGTGCCAGCAGCTTAGGAGGCTACACAGATACGCAGTATTTT	CASSLGGYTDTQYF
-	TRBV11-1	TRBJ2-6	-	TGTGCCAGCAGCTTGGCTCGGGGGGCCCCTGGGGCCAACGTCCTGACTTTC	CASSLARGAPGANVLTF
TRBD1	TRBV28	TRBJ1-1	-	TGTGCCAGCAGTACTTACAGGGGGCCGAACACTGAAGCTTTCTTT	CASSTYRGPNTEAFF
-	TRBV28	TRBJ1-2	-	TGTGCCAGCACCTATTTCGCAGGGGCACAGTTTGGTGGCTACACCTTC	CASTYFAGAQFGGYTF